The TCR beta chain under discussion was sequenced for a study of T cells in Graves' hyperthyroidism and ophthalmopathy. Every diagnosis used clinical symptoms, serum thyroxine and TRAb, thyroid ultrasound and orbital computed tomography. Regions amplified from RNA transcripts were the TCR beta CDR3 regions. During a first-round RT-PCR of the TCR CDR3, the HTBI primer set was used. TCRdb independently ran MiXCR on the multiplex PCR reads; one entry per CDR3 protein. In the table there are more than 95,000 distinct CDR3 sequences, 40% to 50% of which are singletons. The CDR3 is made up of 14 amino acids. Losses at the gene ends were 6 bases for V and 2 bases for J; bases not matched to a gene: 6. The germline CDR1 and CDR2 sequences are SNHLY and FYNNEI.

V and J are TRBV2 and TRBJ2-5, with 7 positions matching TRBD1. The clonotype was recovered from a man aged 35-49 years with Graves' hyperthyroidism. Sequencing was done on a sample of blood. CDR3 in DNA: TGTGCCAGCAGCTCGCGACAGGGTCAAGAGACCCAGTACTTC. Translated: CASSSRQGQETQYF. The full variable domain, rest sourced from reference TRBV2 and TRBJ2-5, is EPEVTQTPSHQVTQMGQEVILRCVPISNHLYFYWYRQILGQKVEFLVSFYNNEISEKSEIFDDQFSVERPDGSNFTLKIRSTKLEDSAMYFCASSSRQGQETQYFGPGTRLLVL.